Listed below are T cell receptor beta chains from one sample, sequenced in a study of a mutant IDH1 vaccine in newly diagnosed glioma. No antigen has been identified for these receptors. The assay was immunoSEQ multiplex PCR, and TCRdb's table has in-frame clones only and misses some. The sample has roughly 86,000 clones, 89% seen once. This specimen was PBMCs, taken from a glioma patient whose treatment included an IDH1 peptide vaccine. Source of these receptors: a woman aged 45-65 years with glioma. The CDR3 runs from the conserved cysteine through the conserved F or W. D genes are given only for firm matches. The listing skips clone size in some rows; elsewhere it reads once, few, many or a size class.

TRBV5-1	.	TRBJ2-5	.	TGCGCCAGCAGGAGAGGAGACCAAGAGACCCAGTACTTC	CASRRGDQETQYF
TRBV5-1	.	TRBJ1-1	.	TGCGCCAGCAGCTTGGCCCCAGGGAACACTGAAGCTTTCTTT	CASSLAPGNTEAFF
TRBV18	TRBD2	TRBJ2-7	.	TGTGCCAGCTCGGGGGGACTAGCGGGAACCTACGAGCAGTACTTC	CASSGGLAGTYEQYF
TRBV7-3	.	TRBJ2-2	.	TGTGCCAGCAGCCCTAACACCGGGGAGCTGTTTTTT	CASSPNTGELFF
TRBV18	TRBD2	TRBJ2-7	.	TGTGCCAGCTCACCAGGACTAGAATACAGGACGGAGCAGTACTTC	CASSPGLEYRTEQYF
TRBV5-4	.	TRBJ1-5	.	TGTGCCAGCAGCCGGGGTACTGGCAGATCCGGGTTGCAGCCCCAGCATTTT	CASSRGTGRSGLQPQHF
TRBV7-8	.	TRBJ1-6	.	TGTGCCAGCAGCTTATATGTCAATTCACCCCTCCACTTT	CASSLYVNSPLHF
TRBV28	.	TRBJ1-5	.	TGTGCCAGCGGCAGGGGTCTGGGCAATCAGCCCCAGCATTTT	CASGRGLGNQPQHF
TRBV5-1	TRBD1	TRBJ1-1	.	TGCGCCAGCAAGCGGGACAGGGACACTGAAGCTTTCTTT	CASKRDRDTEAFF
TRBV10-1	.	TRBJ1-2	.	TGCGCCAGCAGTGAGAGGGCTAACTATGGCTACACCTTC	CASSERANYGYTF
TRBV27	.	TRBJ2-1	.	TGTGCCAGCAGCCCCCCTGAGGGGCGGCATGAGCAGTTCTTC	CASSPPEGRHEQFF
TRBV29-1	.	TRBJ2-5	.	TGCAGCGTTCGGCCGCGGCTCAGTCAAGAGACCCAGTACTTC	CSVRPRLSQETQYF
TRBV6-5	TRBD2	TRBJ2-2	.	TGTGCCAGCAGTTACTCGAGCGGGGGGCCCCGGGAGCTGTTTTTT	CASSYSSGGPRELFF
TRBV5-4	.	TRBJ1-5	.	TGTGCCAGCAGCTTGGGTAGTGGGCCCCAGCATTTT	CASSLGSGPQHF
TRBV28	TRBD1	TRBJ2-7	.	TGTGCCAGCAGCAAAGGGACAGACTACGAGCAGTACTTC	CASSKGTDYEQYF
TRBV5-4	TRBD1	TRBJ1-2	.	TGTGCCAGCAGCTCGGGACAGAACTATGGCTACACCTTC	CASSSGQNYGYTF
TRBV7-6	.	TRBJ1-3	.	TGTGCCAGCAGCACCCCCGGAAACACCATATATTTT	CASSTPGNTIYF
TRBV6-4	.	TRBJ2-3	.	TGTGCCAGCAGTGGGGGAGTCACAGATACGCAGTATTTT	CASSGGVTDTQYF
TRBV7-3	.	TRBJ2-3	few	TGTGCCAGCAGCCCGGGACTTCAAGCAGATACGCAGTATTTT	CASSPGLQADTQYF
TRBV6-5	.	TRBJ2-7	.	TGTGCCAGCAGTTACTCGGCGGACAGAGCCTACGAGCAGTACTTC	CASSYSADRAYEQYF
TRBV28	TRBD1	TRBJ1-1	.	TGTGCCAGCAATCATCCCGTTCGACAGGGGTTCGGATACCGGAACACTGAAGCTTTCTTT	CASNHPVRQGFGYRNTEAFF
TRBV7-8	.	TRBJ2-6	.	TGTGCCAGCAGCTTAGAGGGGGAGGGCCCTGGGGCCAACGTCCTGACTTTC	CASSLEGEGPGANVLTF
TRBV27	.	TRBJ2-7	.	TGTGCCAGCAGTCTCAGGACTGATGCCTACGAGCAGTACTTC	CASSLRTDAYEQYF
TRBV10-2	.	TRBJ1-4	.	TGCGCCAGCAGTGAGAGGGGGATAGAGAATGAAAAACTGTTTTTT	CASSERGIENEKLFF
TRBV7-8	.	TRBJ2-2	.	TGTGCCAGCAGCCCGACTAGTTACACCGGGGAGCTGTTTTTT	CASSPTSYTGELFF
TRBV18	.	TRBJ1-3	once	TGTGCCAGCTCACCTTGGGACCTCGGCTCTGGAAACACCATATATTTT	CASSPWDLGSGNTIYF
TRBV29-1	TRBD1	TRBJ2-7	.	TGCAGCGTTCCCGGGACAGGGATCTCCTACGAGCAGTACTTC	CSVPGTGISYEQYF
TRBV10-3	.	TRBJ2-7	.	TGTGCCATCATCCCTGACACGGGTCGCGGCGAGCAGTACTTC	CAIIPDTGRGEQYF
TRBV5-1	.	TRBJ2-7	.	TGCGCCAGCAGCCAGAAGGGGGGGACTGGAGGTTACGAGCAGTACTTC	CASSQKGGTGGYEQYF
TRBV7-9	.	TRBJ2-7	.	TGTGCCAGCAGCTTAGAGAGGGAAGACGAGCAGTACTTC	CASSLEREDEQYF
TRBV27	.	TRBJ1-2	.	TGTGCCAGCACCCGCCTCTCGGACTACTCCTATGGCTACACCTTC	CASTRLSDYSYGYTF